The 32 T cell receptor beta chains given below trace back to one sample, sequenced in a study of blood T cell repertoires in COVID-19. The method was immunoSEQ multiplex PCR; TCRdb's version includes in-frame clones alone and lacks a portion of them. The sample carries fewer than 350,000 clones, 80% to 85% recorded once. Sequencing was carried out using peripheral blood. Every receptor here comes from a woman aged 55-69 years with active or convalescent COVID-19.

The chain employs TRBV29-1 and TRBJ1-4, with a possible D match to TRBD1 (5 bases). Germline V CDR1 and CDR2: SQVTM, ANQGSEA. This CDR3 comprises 12 residues. The ends were cut back, 5 bases at V and 6 bases at J, with 10 bases in the middle. The CDR3 bases are TGCAGCGTTAAGGAGGGGCATGAAAAACTGTTTTTT. Amino acid sequence: CSVKEGHEKLFF.

This chain links TRBV5-5 with TRBJ1-4; 10 bases agree with TRBD1. Germline trimming cut 4 bases from V and 6 bases from J; bases unmatched to any gene: 6. This CDR3 has 15 amino acids. CDR1 and CDR2 from the germline V gene are SGHKS and YYEKEE (reference sequence). The CDR3 DNA sequence: TGTGCCAGCAGCCGCGCGGGACAGGGGTATGAAAAACTGTTTTTT. Translated, it gives CASSRAGQGYEKLFF.

The chain employs TRBV14 and TRBJ1-1, with 7 positions matching TRBD1. From germline, CDR1 is SGHDN and CDR2 FVKESK. The CDR3 length is 13 residues. The junction had 3 bases not matched to a gene; V was cut back by 1 base and J by 7 bases. The CDR3 bases are TGTGCCAGCAGCCAAGTGGACAGGTTTGAAGCTTTCTTT. This encodes CASSQVDRFEAFF.

This chain links TRBV4-1 with TRBJ2-3, with D possibly TRBD2 on 5 matching bases. The V and J ends lost 3 bases and 0 bases respectively, with 13 bases between them. Germline lookup yields CDR1 MGHRA and CDR2 YSYEKL. The CDR3 spans 16 residues. CDR3 loop: CASSQEVGASTDTQYF. The CDR3 bases are TGCGCCAGCAGCCAGGAGGTCGGAGCGAGCACAGATACGCAGTATTTT.

The chain joins TRBV7-2 to TRBJ1-1; D is uncertain. The CDR3 covers 15 residues. Germline CDR1 and CDR2: SGHTA and FQGNSA. Trimming left V 2 bases short and J 11 bases short, with 21 bases between. This chain's CDR3 is CASSLLHSAGWQAFF. The CDR3 DNA sequence: TGTGCCAGCAGCTTACTCCACTCCGCGGGCTGGCAGGCTTTCTTT.

The chain recombines TRBV6-1 with TRBJ1-2; TRBD1 might be the D (6 bases). V was cut by 0 bases and J by 1 base, with 12 bases left in between. The CDR3 has 16 amino acids. Germline values: CDR1 MNHNS, CDR2 SASEGT. Written as DNA, the CDR3 is TGTGCCAGCAGTGAAGCGGGGGGGGGCCTTAACTATGGCTACACCTTC. Translating it yields CASSEAGGGLNYGYTF.

J is TRBJ2-6 and V is TRBV5-6; a weak D match, TRBD2 (5 bases). The CDR3 is made up of 15 amino acids. The germline V gene has CDR1 SGHDT and CDR2 YYEEEE. V was shortened by 3 bases and J by 12 bases, with 19 bases between the two germline ends. CDR3 amino acids: CASSSDQTGGSVLTF. DNA of the CDR3: TGTGCCAGCAGCTCGGACCAGACTGGTGGGAGCGTCCTGACTTTC.

The chain recombines TRBV5-1 with TRBJ1-2; D not certain. The CDR3 is made up of 13 amino acids. Germline V gene sequence: CDR1 SGHRS, CDR2 YFSETQ. V was clipped by 2 bases and J by 3 bases, with 8 bases between them. The CDR3 region is CASSLAGYYGYTF. Here the CDR3 DNA reads TGCGCCAGCAGCTTAGCAGGTTACTATGGCTACACCTTC.

The genes are TRBV7-9 and TRBJ1-2; 12 bases map to TRBD1. The CDR3 contains 15 residues. Germline CDR1 reads SEHNR; CDR2 reads FQNEAQ (reference sequence). J gave up 6 bases and V 3 bases, and 5 bases lay outside the gene matches. The CDR3 nucleotides read TGTGCCAGCAGCTTGGGACAGGGGGCGCCCAATGGCTACACCTTC. Amino acid sequence: CASSLGQGAPNGYTF.

The rearrangement joins TRBV2 to TRBJ1-1; no clear D gene. V gave up 1 base and J gave up 3 bases, with 15 bases separating them. The CDR3 sequence is 16 residues long. Germline values: CDR1 SNHLY, CDR2 FYNNEI. The CDR3 loop reads CASSEGGSPRDTEAFF. CDR3 nucleotide sequence: TGTGCCAGCAGTGAAGGAGGTAGTCCGCGGGACACTGAAGCTTTCTTT.

This clone was seen a handful of times. The gene calls are TRBV11-2 and TRBJ1-1; tentatively, D is TRBD1 (6 bases). Per the germline V gene, CDR1 is SGHAT and CDR2 is FQNNGV. Trimming removed 3 bases at V and 3 bases at J, with 11 bases between. There are 14 residues in the CDR3. The CDR3: CASSFEGGYTEAFF. Here the CDR3 DNA reads TGTGCCAGCAGCTTTGAGGGGGGGTACACTGAAGCTTTCTTT.

This clone has a single count. V gene TRBV19 combines with J gene TRBJ1-4, with D maybe TRBD1 (6 bases). CDR3 length equals 15 residues. The V end lost 1 base, the J end lost 3 bases, and 9 bases lay between the germline ends. CDR1 and CDR2 (germline): LNHDA, SQIVND (reference sequence). The CDR3 DNA reads as TGTGCCAGTAGTATAGTCAGGGGCCCTAATGAAAAACTGTTTTTT. Its protein is CASSIVRGPNEKLFF.

The gene calls are TRBV7-6 and TRBJ1-2; the match to TRBD1 covers 7 bases. Germline V lookup: CDR1 SGHVS, CDR2 FNYEAQ. The CDR3 covers 16 residues. J gave up 4 bases and V 7 bases, and 15 bases lay outside the gene matches. The CDR3 DNA reads TGTGCCAGCACTACGATCGGACAGGAGGGCTTCTATGGCTACACCTTC. Translated: CASTTIGQEGFYGYTF.

The CDR3 sequence is CASSQELRGSTDTQYF. CDR3 nucleotide sequence: TGTGCCAGCAGCCAAGAACTCCGGGGGAGCACAGATACGCAGTATTTT. The chain carries TRBV3-1 (or the pseudogene TRBV3-2) and TRBJ2-3; tentatively, D is TRBD2 (6 bases). V lost 0 bases to trimming and J lost 0 bases, with 10 bases between them. This CDR3 is built from 16 residues. The germline gives CDR1 LGHDT, CDR2 YNNKEL (reference sequence).

The V call is TRBV30, the J call TRBJ1-2; D not certain. Trimming stripped 4 bases from V and 11 bases from J, with 20 bases between. This CDR3 is 13 amino acids long. Germline CDR1 is GTSNPN and CDR2 is SVGIG (reference sequence). CDR3 protein: CAWTPSSRSGYTF. CDR3 nucleotides: TGTGCCTGGACCCCTTCGAGTAGGTCCGGGTACACCTTC. The entire variable domain, with the rest obtained from reference TRBV30 and TRBJ1-2, is as follows: SQTIHQWPATLVQPVGSPLSLECTVEGTSNPNLYWYRQAAGRGLQLLFYSVGIGQISSEVPQNLSASRPQDRQFILSSKKLLLSDSGFYLCAWTPSSRSGYTFGSGTRLTVV.

The rearrangement uses TRBV2 and TRBJ1-4; the D gene is possibly TRBD1 (5 bases). CDR1 is SNHLY, CDR2 FYNNEI, per germline. The CDR3 has 14 amino acids. V lost 7 bases and J lost 8, with 17 bases in between. CDR3 amino acids: CASTWGGRREKLFF. DNA for the CDR3: TGTGCCAGCACGTGGGGGGGAAGGCGCGAAAAACTGTTTTTT.

The chain recombines TRBV6-2 or TRBV6-3 with TRBJ2-3, with 7 bases matching TRBD1. Looked up from germline, CDR1 is MNHEY and CDR2 is SVGEGT. The CDR3 runs to 15 residues. The V segment lost 4 bases and the J segment 6 bases; nucleotides outside the gene matches: 10. The CDR3 protein is CASSSPDRVDDTQYF. CDR3 DNA: TGTGCCAGCAGTTCTCCTGACAGGGTCGACGATACGCAGTATTTT.

The V gene is TRBV5-1, the J gene TRBJ2-5; 9 positions agree with TRBD2. V lost 1 base, J lost 5 bases, and 9 bases stayed unmatched. This CDR3 has 16 residues. Looked up from germline, CDR1 is SGHRS and CDR2 is YFSETQ. CDR3 nucleotides: TGCGCCAGCAGCTTGAGCGTAGCGGGGGAGATGGAGACCCAGTACTTC. Protein: CASSLSVAGEMETQYF.

This chain connects TRBV6-5 to TRBJ2-3, with 9 positions matching TRBD2. CDR1 MNHEY and CDR2 SVGAGI come from the germline V gene. V was pared by 8 bases and J by 3 bases, with 6 bases of the junction left unmatched. CDR3 length: 14 residues. CDR3: CASGKSGGTDTQYF. The CDR3 coding sequence is TGTGCCAGCGGGAAAAGCGGGGGGACAGATACGCAGTATTTT.

This rearrangement joins TRBV25-1 to TRBJ1-3; no reliable D call. CDR1 and CDR2 (germline): MGHDK, SYGVNS. The V end lost 5 bases, the J end lost 1 base, and 9 bases lay between the germline ends. The CDR3 is 14 amino acids. CDR3 protein: CASSLPESGNTIYF. The CDR3, as DNA: TGTGCCAGCAGTCTTCCCGAGTCTGGAAACACCATATATTTT.

The V call is TRBV12-5, the J call TRBJ1-2, with a tentative D call TRBD1 (5 bases). CDR1 is LGHNT, CDR2 FRNRAP, per germline. V lost 3 bases and J lost 7, with 18 bases in between. The CDR3 loop spans 15 amino acids. This CDR3 is CASGFNPGKITGYTF. In DNA form, the CDR3 reads TGTGCTAGTGGTTTTAATCCAGGGAAGATTACTGGCTACACCTTC.

The chain carries TRBV5-1 and TRBJ2-2; D unclear. CDR1 is SGHRS, CDR2 YFSETQ, per germline. This CDR3 contains 11 residues. The V end lost 2 bases, the J end lost 7 bases, and 3 bases lay between the germline ends. The CDR3: CASSFSGELFF. The CDR3 nucleotides are TGCGCCAGCAGCTTCAGCGGGGAGCTGTTTTTT.

The V call is TRBV18, the J call TRBJ1-1; D is ambiguous. Trimming took off 3 bases at V and 3 bases at J, with 14 bases between the two ends. CDR1 is KGHSH, CDR2 LQKENI, per germline. This CDR3 has 15 residues. Here the CDR3 DNA reads TGTGCCAGCTCACCTTCTAGGAATAGGCACACTGAAGCTTTCTTT. This translates into CASSPSRNRHTEAFF. Drawing the rest from reference TRBV18 and TRBJ1-1, the complete variable domain is NAGVMQNPRHLVRRRGQEARLRCSPMKGHSHVYWYRQLPEEGLKFMVYLQKENIIDESGMPKERFSAEFPKEGPSILRIQQVVRGDSAAYFCASSPSRNRHTEAFFGQGTRLTVV.

The V and J genes are TRBV6-5 and TRBJ2-5; 13 bases line up with TRBD2. J was trimmed by 2 bases and V by 6 bases; bases with no gene match: 3. Looked up from germline, CDR1 is MNHEY and CDR2 is SVGAGI. This CDR3 has 15 amino acids. CDR3 sequence: CASRTLAGGQETQYF. The CDR3 DNA follows: TGTGCCAGCAGAACACTAGCGGGGGGGCAAGAGACCCAGTACTTC.

The rearrangement uses TRBV6-2 or TRBV6-3 and TRBJ1-5; D is undetermined. Germline CDR1 is MNHEY and CDR2 is SVGEGT. CDR3 length: 17 amino acids. Trimming stripped 0 bases from V and 2 bases from J, with 14 bases between. CDR3: CASSYSRLESRNQPQHF. DNA for the CDR3: TGTGCCAGCAGTTACTCTCGGTTGGAGAGTCGCAATCAGCCCCAGCATTTT.

The rearrangement joins TRBV11-2 to TRBJ2-1; 10 bases match TRBD2. Trimming removed 2 bases from V and 3 bases from J; junction bases left unmatched: 7. The CDR3 has 17 residues. The germline CDR1 and CDR2 sequences are SGHAT and FQNNGV. The CDR3 loop is CASSLLTSGEYYNEQFF. The CDR3 DNA sequence: TGTGCCAGCAGCTTATTAACTAGCGGGGAGTACTACAATGAGCAGTTCTTC.

The V call is TRBV30, the J call TRBJ1-4; D is ambiguous. The germline CDR1 and CDR2 sequences are GTSNPN and SVGIG (reference sequence). The CDR3 has 17 amino acids. V gave up 0 bases and J gave up 0 bases, with 14 bases separating them. CDR3 sequence (DNA): TGTGCCTGGAGTGTACGGAGGTCGAGGACAACTAATGAAAAACTGTTTTTT. Its translation: CAWSVRRSRTTNEKLFF.

V and J are TRBV5-4 and TRBJ2-3; TRBD1 is a possible D gene (7 bases). V lost 4 bases, J lost 0 bases, and 21 bases lay in between. There are 18 residues in the CDR3. Germline V gene data show CDR1 as SGHNT and CDR2 as YYREEE (reference sequence). CDR3 nucleotides: TGTGCCAGCAGCCTCCGGGGGCAGGGGGGTCAGAGCACAGATACGCAGTATTTT. This encodes CASSLRGQGGQSTDTQYF.

The genes are TRBV15 and TRBJ1-2; tentative D call: TRBD1 (5 bases). The V gene lost 1 base and the J gene lost 2 bases, with 20 bases spanning the gap. Germline V gene data show CDR1 as LNHNV and CDR2 as YYDKDF (reference sequence). The CDR3 contains 18 residues. The chain's CDR3 is CATSRGGGGESANYGYTF. In nucleotides, the CDR3 is TGTGCCACCAGCAGAGGGGGAGGAGGGGAGAGTGCGAACTATGGCTACACCTTC.

The chain couples TRBV3-1 (or the pseudogene TRBV3-2) to TRBJ2-7, with 11 nucleotides matching TRBD1. This CDR3 is 15 amino acids long. Germline V gene sequence: CDR1 LGHDT, CDR2 YNNKEL (reference sequence). Trimming took 1 base from V and 6 from J; bases not matched to a gene: 5. The DNA for the CDR3 is TGTGCCAGCAGCCAAGGGACAGGGGGCCGGTTCGAGCAGTACTTC. It specifies CASSQGTGGRFEQYF.

The chain joins TRBV3-1 (or the pseudogene TRBV3-2) to TRBJ2-7, with D possibly TRBD2 on 5 matching bases. This CDR3 spans 16 amino acids. The germline CDR1 and CDR2 sequences are LGHDT and YNNKEL (reference sequence). Trimming removed 0 bases from V and 6 bases from J, with 18 bases in between. CDR3 in DNA: TGTGCCAGCAGCCAAGAAATTGGGGAGCGTTTGGGCGAGCAGTACTTC. Translating gives CASSQEIGERLGEQYF.

This chain joins TRBV27 and TRBJ2-2, with unresolved D. Trimming stripped 4 bases from V and 2 bases from J, with 11 bases between. This CDR3 comprises 15 residues. The germline gives CDR1 MNHEY, CDR2 SMNVEV (reference sequence). CDR3 in DNA: TGTGCCAGCAGTTGGTACAGCCGCAACACCGGGGAGCTGTTTTTT. It translates to CASSWYSRNTGELFF.